This T cell receptor (beta chain) was sequenced for a study of OX40 agonist ivuxolimab in advanced cancers. Study information: Those enrolled were approximately 78% male, with a mean age of 60 years and ages from roughly 23 to 80.

Between the trimmed V and J ends, which lost 6 bases and 3 bases, there was a span of 11 bases. The CDR3 is made up of 13 amino acids. The germline CDR1 and CDR2 sequences are MNHNS and SASEGT. Sequencing used immunoSEQ multiplex PCR; TCRdb keeps in-frame clones, though not all of them. The sample includes roughly 56,000 clones, approximately 85% of them seen just once. Sequenced material: CD4+ or CD8+ T cells sorted from blood, taken in a trial of the OX40 agonist ivuxolimab. The sequence came from an adult with an advanced solid tumor such as melanoma, head and neck, liver or kidney cancer. The V gene is TRBV6-1, the J gene TRBJ1-1; a weak D match, TRBD1 (6 bases). The CDR3 here is CASSRGVDTEAFF. The CDR3 nucleotides read TGTGCCAGCAGCAGGGGAGTTGACACTGAAGCTTTCTTT.